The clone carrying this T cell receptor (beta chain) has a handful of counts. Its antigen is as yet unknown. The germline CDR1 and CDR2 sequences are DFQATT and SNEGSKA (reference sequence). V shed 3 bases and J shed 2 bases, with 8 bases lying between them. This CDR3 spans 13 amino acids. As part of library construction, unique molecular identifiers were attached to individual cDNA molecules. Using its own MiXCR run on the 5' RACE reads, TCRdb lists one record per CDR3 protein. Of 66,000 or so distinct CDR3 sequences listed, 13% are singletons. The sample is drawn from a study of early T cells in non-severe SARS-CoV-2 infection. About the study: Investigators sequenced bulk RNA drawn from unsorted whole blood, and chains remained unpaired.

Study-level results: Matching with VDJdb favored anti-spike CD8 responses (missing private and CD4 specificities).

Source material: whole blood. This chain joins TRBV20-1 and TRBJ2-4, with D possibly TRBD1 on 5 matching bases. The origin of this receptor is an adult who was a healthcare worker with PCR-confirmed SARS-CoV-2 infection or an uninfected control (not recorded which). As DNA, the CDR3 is TGCAGTGCTAGTAGGGGCACCAAAAACATTCAGTACTTC. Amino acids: CSASRGTKNIQYF.